This T cell receptor (beta chain) was obtained from a study of cytomegalovirus exposure and HLA in healthy donors. In the PCR, 60 Vbeta and 13 Jbeta primers were used. The assay was immunoSEQ multiplex PCR, and TCRdb's table has in-frame clones only and misses some. The sample holds about 150,000 clones; approximately 80% are singletons and the top ten take 5.5% to 6%. J was trimmed by 6 bases and V by 4 bases; bases with no gene match: 4. CDR3 length equals 14 residues. Looked up from germline, CDR1 is MNHEY and CDR2 is SMNVEV (reference sequence). Sequenced sample: PBMCs. This TCR was recovered from a man under 40 in good health and CMV-seropositive. The rearrangement uses TRBV27 and TRBJ2-7; TRBD2 matches 12 bases. The CDR3 sequence: CASSSWTSGIEQYF. CDR3 in DNA: TGTGCCAGCAGTTCCTGGACTAGCGGGATCGAGCAGTACTTC.